This is a list of T cell receptor beta chains from one sample in a study of identical twins. TCRdb re-called the 5' RACE reads with MiXCR, one entry per CDR3 protein. The table shows around 530,000 distinct CDR3 sequences, with 13% to 15% occurring only once. These data also formed part of another study, on yellow fever vaccine responses in identical twins.

The specimen sequenced was CD4+ T cells sorted from blood. The receptors shown here come from a woman between 18 and 29 years old in good health. Both conserved end residues are part of each CDR3. Fields, in order: CDR3 protein, CDR3 DNA, V gene, J gene, clone size, D gene. The D gene is left open where the match is weak. The size field is filled for only some rows; it gives once, few, many or a size class.

CDR3aa: CASSSDRATDTQYF
CDR3nt: TGCGCCAGCAGCTCGGACAGGGCGACAGATACGCAGTATTTT
v_gene: TRBV5-1
j_gene: TRBJ2-3
abundance: many
d_gene: TRBD1

CDR3aa: CASSLGRTSYEQYF
CDR3nt: TGTGCCAGCAGCTTAGGGCGCACAAGCTACGAGCAGTACTTC
v_gene: TRBV7-2
j_gene: TRBJ2-7
abundance: .
d_gene: .

CDR3aa: CASSPRGGSPTGELFF
CDR3nt: TGTGCCAGCAGCCCCAGGGGAGGCAGCCCCACCGGGGAGCTGTTTTTT
v_gene: TRBV7-6
j_gene: TRBJ2-2
abundance: .
d_gene: .

CDR3aa: CASSLNRDGEKLFF
CDR3nt: TGTGCCAGCAGCTTAAACAGGGATGGGGAAAAACTGTTTTTT
v_gene: TRBV7-9
j_gene: TRBJ1-4
abundance: many
d_gene: .

CDR3aa: CASSSLHTLAPDTQYF
CDR3nt: TGTGCCAGCAGTTCCCTCCACACTCTAGCGCCAGATACGCAGTATTTT
v_gene: TRBV7-8
j_gene: TRBJ2-3
abundance: few
d_gene: .

CDR3aa: CASTHGRNTNYGYTF
CDR3nt: TGTGCCAGCACCCACGGGAGGAACACTAACTATGGCTACACCTTC
v_gene: TRBV6-1
j_gene: TRBJ1-2
abundance: few
d_gene: .

CDR3aa: CASSALSPSTDTQYF
CDR3nt: TGTGCCAGCAGTGCCCTTAGCCCAAGCACAGATACGCAGTATTTT
v_gene: TRBV6-1
j_gene: TRBJ2-3
abundance: few
d_gene: .

CDR3aa: CSVGSRGNTEAFF
CDR3nt: TGCAGCGTTGGATCGCGCGGGAACACTGAAGCTTTCTTT
v_gene: TRBV29-1
j_gene: TRBJ1-1
abundance: few
d_gene: .

CDR3aa: CSARDRSGGNTEAFF
CDR3nt: TGCAGTGCTAGAGATCGGTCAGGGGGGAACACTGAAGCTTTCTTT
v_gene: TRBV20-1
j_gene: TRBJ1-1
abundance: few
d_gene: TRBD1

CDR3aa: CASSPSGTGFGGELFF
CDR3nt: TGTGCCAGCAGCCCATCCGGGACAGGGTTTGGCGGGGAGCTGTTTTTT
v_gene: TRBV7-9
j_gene: TRBJ2-2
abundance: .
d_gene: TRBD1

CDR3aa: CASSATGQGSQPQHF
CDR3nt: TGCGCCAGCAGCGCAACGGGACAGGGATCTCAGCCCCAGCATTTT
v_gene: TRBV5-1
j_gene: TRBJ1-5
abundance: few
d_gene: TRBD1

CDR3aa: CASSLGTANYEQYF
CDR3nt: TGTGCCAGCAGCCTGGGGACCGCCAACTACGAGCAGTACTTC
v_gene: TRBV7-9
j_gene: TRBJ2-7
abundance: .
d_gene: .

CDR3aa: CATIGQGALNGELFF
CDR3nt: TGTGCCACCATCGGACAGGGGGCGTTGAACGGGGAGCTGTTTTTT
v_gene: TRBV6-1
j_gene: TRBJ2-2
abundance: .
d_gene: TRBD1

CDR3aa: CASSHGAGAAGELFF
CDR3nt: TGTGCCAGCAGCCACGGGGCGGGAGCTGCCGGGGAGCTGTTTTTT
v_gene: TRBV7-3
j_gene: TRBJ2-2
abundance: .
d_gene: TRBD2

CDR3aa: CASSFLPRLAGDTDTQYF
CDR3nt: TGTGCCAGCAGTTTCCTCCCCAGACTAGCGGGGGACACAGATACGCAGTATTTT
v_gene: TRBV6-5
j_gene: TRBJ2-3
abundance: few
d_gene: TRBD2

CDR3aa: CASSLDARTEAFF
CDR3nt: TGTGCCAGCAGCTTAGATGCCCGCACTGAAGCTTTCTTT
v_gene: TRBV6-5
j_gene: TRBJ1-1
abundance: few
d_gene: .

CDR3aa: CASTQGGVLDSPLHF
CDR3nt: TGTGCCAGTACCCAGGGAGGGGTATTGGATTCACCCCTCCACTTT
v_gene: TRBV19
j_gene: TRBJ1-6
abundance: few
d_gene: .

CDR3aa: CATSRPTPGIDTQYF
CDR3nt: TGTGCCACCAGCAGACCAACTCCAGGGATAGATACGCAGTATTTT
v_gene: TRBV15
j_gene: TRBJ2-3
abundance: .
d_gene: .

CDR3aa: CASSAGSYSPLHF
CDR3nt: TGCGCCAGCAGCGCAGGAAGTTATTCACCCCTCCACTTT
v_gene: TRBV5-1
j_gene: TRBJ1-6
abundance: .
d_gene: .

CDR3aa: CASSLPGLVYNEQFF
CDR3nt: TGCGCCAGCAGTCTTCCGGGACTAGTGTACAATGAGCAGTTCTTC
v_gene: TRBV4-1
j_gene: TRBJ2-1
abundance: few
d_gene: TRBD2

CDR3aa: CASSPIGTGFFNEQFF
CDR3nt: TGTGCCAGCAGCCCCATCGGGACAGGATTTTTCAATGAGCAGTTCTTC
v_gene: TRBV12-3/TRBV12-4
j_gene: TRBJ2-1
abundance: many
d_gene: TRBD1

CDR3aa: CASSTSGTGTEDTQYF
CDR3nt: TGTGCCAGCAGTACGTCCGGGACAGGGACGGAAGATACGCAGTATTTT
v_gene: TRBV28
j_gene: TRBJ2-3
abundance: many
d_gene: TRBD1